The source of this T cell receptor beta chain is a study of cytomegalovirus exposure and HLA in healthy donors. Whole-study results and caveats: In a later analysis, common viral pathogens appeared linked to several of the most significant clusters. As was reported, the HLA-A and HLA-B alleles of most subjects were accurately predicted from TCR beta sequences. CMV serostatus was the only recorded immune exposure for donors.

A note on this clone: Its antigen is not identified.

The PCR was carried out with 60 Vbeta primers and 13 Jbeta primers. TCRdb's table, derived via immunoSEQ multiplex PCR, lists solely in-frame clones and lacks some. The sample yields 90,000 to 110,000 clones, 80% to 85% seen once. The CDR3 consists of 15 residues. V was clipped by 2 bases and J by 2 bases, with 10 bases between them. The V gene's germline CDR1 is SGHTA and CDR2 FQGNSA. The clonotype originates from a man aged 25-40 years in good health and CMV-seropositive. J is TRBJ2-1 and V is TRBV7-2; D may be TRBD2 (7 bases). Material for sequencing was PBMCs. CDR3 nucleotide sequence: TGTGCCAGCAGCTTATTAGGGGGGGCCTACAATGAGCAGTTCTTC. Its translation: CASSLLGGAYNEQFF.